This is a list of T cell receptor beta chains from one sample in a study of blood T cell repertoires in COVID-19. The repertoire was sequenced with immunoSEQ multiplex PCR; TCRdb's copy has only in-frame clones and lacks some. The sample includes 95,000 to 150,000 clones, under 90% seen only once; the top ten take about 5%. The sample consisted of peripheral blood. The receptors stem from a woman aged 65 to 85 with acute or convalescent COVID-19. Each CDR3 is given with its conserved first and last residue. A D gene is named only where the DNA matches it firmly. Some rows mark clone size as missing; the rest say once, few, many or name a class of expanded clone.

TRBV9	TRBJ2-1	.	16	TRBD2	CASSLRTSGGRDEQFF	TGTGCCAGCAGCCTCAGGACTAGCGGGGGGCGGGATGAGCAGTTCTTC
TRBV29-1	TRBJ2-4	.	12	TRBD2	CSVDMGGNIQYF	TGCAGCGTTGATATGGGGGGGAACATTCAGTACTTC
TRBV12-3/TRBV12-4	TRBJ1-1	.	13	.	CASRSTRNTEAFF	TGTGCCAGCAGATCTACGAGGAACACTGAAGCTTTCTTT
TRBV7-9	TRBJ1-1	.	15	.	CASSLVVGTGTEAFF	TGTGCCAGCAGCTTAGTGGTTGGGACTGGGACTGAAGCTTTCTTT
TRBV5-6	TRBJ2-3	.	16	.	CASSLARVPSTDTQYF	TGTGCCAGCAGCTTGGCCCGAGTGCCAAGCACAGATACGCAGTATTTT
TRBV30	TRBJ2-7	.	11	.	CAWSGAREQYF	TGTGCCTGGAGTGGGGCTCGCGAGCAGTACTTC
TRBV2	TRBJ1-3	.	15	TRBD1	CATATLTGAGNTIYF	TGTGCCACCGCAACGCTAACAGGGGCTGGAAACACCATATATTTT
TRBV4-3	TRBJ1-2	.	13	.	CASSQEGVWGYTF	TGCGCCAGCAGCCAAGAAGGAGTTTGGGGCTACACCTTC
TRBV4-1	TRBJ2-2	.	15	TRBD1	CASSQGRGPTGELFF	TGCGCCAGCAGCCAAGGCAGGGGGCCCACCGGGGAGCTGTTTTTT
TRBV6-5	TRBJ1-1	once	13	TRBD1	CASSSPGGTEAFF	TGTGCCAGCAGTTCCCCAGGGGGCACTGAAGCTTTCTTT
TRBV7-9	TRBJ1-1	once	14	TRBD1	CASSLSFGTGDAFF	TGTGCCAGCAGCTTAAGTTTTGGGACAGGGGATGCTTTCTTT
TRBV7-9	TRBJ2-3	.	12	.	CASSLVPYTQYF	TGTGCCAGCAGCTTAGTTCCCTATACGCAGTATTTT
TRBV27	TRBJ1-4	.	14	.	CASSLGQKNEKLFF	TGTGCCAGCAGTTTAGGGCAGAAGAATGAAAAACTGTTTTTT
TRBV11-2	TRBJ1-4	.	16	.	CASSLGAERSNEKLFF	TGTGCCAGCAGCTTGGGCGCTGAGAGAAGTAATGAAAAACTGTTTTTT
TRBV11-1	TRBJ2-3	.	14	.	CASSYGTRTDTQYF	TGTGCCAGCAGCTACGGGACTCGCACAGATACGCAGTATTTT
TRBV3-1/TRBV3-2	TRBJ1-2	few	13	.	CASTVGGNYGYTF	TGTGCCAGCACCGTAGGGGGAAACTATGGCTACACCTTC
TRBV15	TRBJ1-1	.	18	.	CATSRVGGSEGKNTEAFF	TGTGCCACCAGCAGGGTCGGTGGGTCTGAGGGAAAGAACACTGAAGCTTTCTTT
TRBV6-2/TRBV6-3	TRBJ2-3	.	16	.	CASSYSLGTYTDTQYF	TGTGCCAGCAGTTACTCCCTAGGGACTTACACAGATACGCAGTATTTT
TRBV12-3/TRBV12-4	TRBJ1-1	.	11	.	CASSLASIAFF	TGTGCCAGCAGTTTAGCGTCTATCGCTTTCTTT
TRBV5-1	TRBJ2-1	.	14	.	CASSLGSEYNEQFF	TGCGCCAGCAGCTTGGGCAGCGAGTACAATGAGCAGTTCTTC
TRBV19	TRBJ1-1	.	14	.	CASSIVLTGTEAFF	TGTGCCAGTAGTATAGTTTTAACGGGGACTGAAGCTTTCTTT
TRBV27	TRBJ1-2	few	13	.	CASRGEGLIGYTF	TGTGCCAGCAGGGGGGAGGGACTAATTGGCTACACCTTC
TRBV27	TRBJ2-2	.	15	.	CASSFSRVNTGELFF	TGTGCCAGCAGTTTTTCCAGGGTCAACACCGGGGAGCTGTTTTTT
TRBV9	TRBJ2-3	few	18	TRBD2	CASSVGLAGGLSTDTQYF	TGTGCCAGCAGCGTGGGACTAGCGGGGGGCCTTAGCACAGATACGCAGTATTTT
TRBV5-1	TRBJ2-3	.	15	.	CASSLATTATDTQYF	TGCGCCAGCAGCTTGGCTACGACAGCCACAGATACGCAGTATTTT
TRBV19	TRBJ2-1	.	12	TRBD2	CASVSGYNEQFF	TGTGCCAGCGTTAGCGGGTATAATGAGCAGTTCTTC
TRBV2	TRBJ1-5	.	15	TRBD1	CASAPGQGRNQPQHF	TGTGCCAGCGCCCCGGGACAGGGCAGAAATCAGCCCCAGCATTTT
TRBV18	TRBJ2-4	.	17	.	CASSPRGGGTTKNIQYF	TGTGCCAGCTCACCAAGGGGAGGGGGAACTACCAAAAACATTCAGTACTTC
TRBV4-2	TRBJ1-4	once	18	TRBD1	CASSRTGGSRTTNEKLFF	TGTGCCAGCAGTCGGACAGGGGGCTCTAGGACAACTAATGAAAAACTGTTTTTT
TRBV2	TRBJ1-1	.	16	.	CASSEAGAARNTEAFF	TGTGCCAGCAGTGAAGCAGGGGCAGCCCGCAACACTGAAGCTTTCTTT
TRBV7-2	TRBJ2-3	.	16	TRBD2	CASSPTSRGVSDTQYF	TGTGCCAGCAGCCCGACTAGCCGGGGGGTCTCAGATACGCAGTATTTT
TRBV6-1	TRBJ2-3	.	16	TRBD2	CASSETLAGGLDTQYF	TGTGCCAGCAGTGAAACCCTAGCGGGGGGGCTAGATACGCAGTATTTT
TRBV6-2/TRBV6-3	TRBJ2-3	few	13	.	CASSEGVPHTQYF	TGTGCCAGCAGTGAGGGCGTTCCCCATACGCAGTATTTT
TRBV9	TRBJ2-3	.	15	TRBD2	CASSPAGGSTDTQYF	TGTGCCAGCAGCCCTGCCGGGGGGAGCACAGATACGCAGTATTTT
TRBV7-2	TRBJ1-2	.	15	.	CASSPRSGANYGYTF	TGTGCCAGCAGCCCGCGCAGTGGAGCTAACTATGGCTACACCTTC
TRBV6-5	TRBJ1-1	.	12	.	CASGQQYTEAFF	TGTGCCAGTGGACAGCAGTACACTGAAGCTTTCTTT
TRBV21-1	TRBJ2-2	.	19	.	CASSKGVRLAGMNTGELFF	TGTGCCAGCAGCAAAGGAGTCCGACTAGCGGGGATGAACACCGGGGAGCTGTTTTTT
TRBV11-3	TRBJ2-1	.	15	.	CASTFTSYSYNEQFF	TGTGCCAGCACCTTTACTAGTTACTCCTACAATGAGCAGTTCTTC
TRBV6-1	TRBJ1-6	.	17	TRBD1	CASSVSGQGSLNSPLHF	TGTGCCAGCAGTGTCTCGGGACAGGGGTCCCTAAATTCACCCCTCCACTTT
TRBV21-1	TRBJ2-7	.	13	.	CASSNYRVYEQYF	TGTGCCAGCAGCAACTACAGGGTCTACGAGCAGTACTTC
TRBV7-2	TRBJ2-3	few	17	TRBD2	CASSSGKRGGRTDTQYF	TGTGCCAGCAGCTCTGGGAAGCGGGGGGGCCGAACAGATACGCAGTATTTT
TRBV11-2	TRBJ1-1	.	13	.	CASSLSGSTEAFF	TGTGCCAGCAGCTTAAGCGGGAGCACTGAAGCTTTCTTT
TRBV4-1	TRBJ1-2	.	13	.	CASSQEVADGYTF	TGCGCCAGCAGCCAAGAGGTGGCCGATGGCTACACCTTC
TRBV29-1	TRBJ2-7	.	11	.	CSVQGNYEQYF	TGCAGCGTTCAGGGAAACTACGAGCAGTACTTC
TRBV7-2	TRBJ2-1	.	16	TRBD2	CASSPSLAGGYNEQFF	TGTGCCAGCAGCCCCTCACTAGCGGGGGGGTACAATGAGCAGTTCTTC
TRBV19	TRBJ2-1	.	16	TRBD2	CASSSLTSGDYNEQFF	TGTGCCAGTAGTTCCCTGACTAGCGGGGACTACAATGAGCAGTTCTTC
TRBV6-6	TRBJ1-2	once	16	.	CASRSQRAGPIYGYTF	TGTGCCAGCAGGAGTCAGAGGGCCGGTCCTATCTATGGCTACACCTTC
TRBV11-3	TRBJ2-5	.	14	TRBD2	CASSKRGGLETQYF	TGTGCCAGCAGCAAGCGGGGGGGCCTAGAGACCCAGTACTTC
TRBV4-3	TRBJ1-1	.	16	.	CASSQGVGQTNTEAFF	TGCGCCAGCAGCCAAGGGGTCGGACAGACCAACACTGAAGCTTTCTTT
TRBV11-1	TRBJ2-3	.	16	.	CASSPPLALTTDTQYF	TGTGCCAGCAGCCCCCCCCTAGCGCTTACCACAGATACGCAGTATTTT
TRBV9	TRBJ2-2	.	16	TRBD2	CASSVLGTRDTGELFF	TGTGCCAGCAGCGTATTGGGGACTAGAGACACCGGGGAGCTGTTTTTT
TRBV19	TRBJ1-5	once	15	.	CASSKTGVSNQPQHF	TGTGCCAGTAGTAAAACAGGAGTTAGCAATCAGCCCCAGCATTTT
TRBV12-3/TRBV12-4	TRBJ2-1	few	12	.	CASSPSDNEQFF	TGTGCCAGCAGTCCCTCGGACAATGAGCAGTTCTTC